This entry lists 12 T cell receptor beta chains sequenced from one sample in a study of blood T cell repertoires in COVID-19. Only in-frame clones appear in the TCRdb table, and some are missing; sequencing was by immunoSEQ multiplex PCR. The data hold about 370,000 clones, with roughly 91% observed a single time. Sequences were obtained from PBMCs or T cells enriched from blood (not recorded which). The source of these receptors is a woman aged 25-40 years who had recovered from COVID-19.

The chain has TRBV14 and TRBJ2-1, with D uncertain. This CDR3 spans 16 amino acids. Germline V lookup: CDR1 SGHDN, CDR2 FVKESK. Trimming cost V 1 base and J 1 base, with 11 bases left between them. The CDR3 loop is CASSQGPPRSYNEQFF. In DNA, the CDR3 is TGTGCCAGCAGCCAAGGGCCTCCTAGGTCCTACAATGAGCAGTTCTTC.

The chain has TRBV9 and TRBJ1-5; TRBD1 might be the D (5 bases). Germline V lookup: CDR1 SGDLS, CDR2 YYNGEE. The CDR3 spans 15 residues. V was pared by 0 bases and J by 5 bases, with 12 bases between. Here the CDR3 DNA reads TGTGCCAGCAGCGTAGAGCCAGGAGGGGATCAGCCCCAGCATTTT. Encoded protein: CASSVEPGGDQPQHF.

The chain joins TRBV30 to TRBJ2-7; 9 nucleotides align to TRBD2. This CDR3 comprises 11 residues. The germline gives CDR1 GTSNPN, CDR2 SVGIG (reference sequence). Here the CDR3 reads CVLAGTYEQYF. Written as DNA, the CDR3 is TGTGTCCTAGCGGGGACCTACGAGCAGTACTTC.

This rearrangement joins TRBV6-5 to TRBJ2-3; D gene uncertain. Germline V gene sequence: CDR1 MNHEY, CDR2 SVGAGI. There are 14 residues in the CDR3. The V and J ends lost 7 bases and 1 base respectively, with 12 bases between them. The CDR3 protein is CASTRNPGTDTQYF. DNA of the CDR3: TGTGCCAGCACCCGAAACCCGGGCACAGATACGCAGTATTTT.

This clone was recorded once. V gene TRBV5-1 combines with J gene TRBJ1-3; TRBD1 agrees at 8 bases. V shed 0 bases, J shed 4 bases, and the junction held 15 bases outside the gene matches. This CDR3 is 19 amino acids long. Germline V gene lookup returns CDR1 SGHRS and CDR2 YFSETQ. The CDR3 bases are TGCGCCAGCAGCTTGGCCGCACAGGGGGTTGAGCTTACCGGAAACACCATATATTTT. Amino acids: CASSLAAQGVELTGNTIYF. The whole variable domain, filled in from reference TRBV5-1 and TRBJ1-3, reads KAGVTQTPRYLIKTRGQQVTLSCSPISGHRSVSWYQQTPGQGLQFLFEYFSETQRNKGNFPGRFSGRQFSNSRSEMNVSTLELGDSALYLCASSLAAQGVELTGNTIYFGEGSWLTVV.

The chain recombines TRBV5-1 with TRBJ1-2; D not resolved. The CDR3 extends over 13 amino acids. Germline V CDR1 and CDR2: SGHRS, YFSETQ. Trimming removed 4 bases at V and 6 bases at J, with 13 bases between. The CDR3 coding sequence is TGCGCCAGCAGCGCCCTTAGCCCGGATGGCTACACCTTC. It translates to CASSALSPDGYTF.

J is TRBJ2-2 and V is TRBV13, with D perhaps TRBD1 (6 bases). CDR1 is PRHDT and CDR2 is FYEKMQ in the germline V gene (reference sequence). V was shortened by 6 bases and J by 2 bases, with 13 bases between the two germline ends. This CDR3 comprises 15 residues. The CDR3 nucleotides read TGTGCCAGCAGTCTACCGGGACAAAACACCGGGGAGCTGTTTTTT. Residues: CASSLPGQNTGELFF.

The chain has TRBV18 and TRBJ2-3; 7 bases align to TRBD1. The ends lost 2 bases at V and 3 bases at J; junction bases unmatched: 2. The CDR3 length is 14 residues. Germline lookup yields CDR1 KGHSH and CDR2 LQKENI. The CDR3 loop reads CASSPKQGTDTQYF. CDR3 sequence (DNA): TGTGCCAGCTCACCAAAACAGGGGACAGATACGCAGTATTTT.

Written as DNA, the CDR3 is TGTGCCTGGATGGACACTACGAACACTGAAGCTTTCTTT. It is translated as CAWMDTTNTEAFF. The chain is built from TRBV30 and TRBJ1-1, with a possible D match to TRBD1 (5 bases). V shed 4 bases and J shed 1 base, with 10 bases lying between them. Germline V gene lookup returns CDR1 GTSNPN and CDR2 SVGIG (reference sequence). The CDR3 consists of 13 residues.

The chain is built from TRBV4-1 and TRBJ1-2; 9 nucleotides align to TRBD1. CDR3 length: 14 amino acids. Germline-derived CDR1 and CDR2 are MGHRA and YSYEKL. V lost 4 bases and J lost 7; bases outside the gene matches: 7. The CDR3 here is CASSPIGDRVGYTF. The DNA of the CDR3 is TGCGCCAGCAGCCCAATCGGGGACAGGGTTGGCTACACCTTC.

This clone is a singleton in its sample. The gene calls are TRBV6-6 and TRBJ1-2, with unresolved D. The germline V and J ends were trimmed by 0 bases and 4 bases, with 6 bases remaining between them. The CDR3 totals 13 residues. CDR1 and CDR2 from the germline V gene are MNHNY and SVGAGI (reference sequence). CDR3 loop: CASSYSGVYGYTF. The CDR3 coding sequence is TGTGCCAGCAGTTACTCCGGAGTCTATGGCTACACCTTC.

This rearrangement joins TRBV28 to TRBJ2-6; 8 bases align to TRBD1. The CDR3 has 16 amino acids. CDR1 is MDHEN and CDR2 is SYDVKM in the germline V gene. The V segment lost 7 bases and the J segment 2 bases; nucleotides outside the gene matches: 7. This chain's CDR3 is CASNKAGGTGANVLTF. In DNA, the CDR3 is TGTGCCAGCAATAAAGCAGGGGGCACTGGGGCCAACGTCCTGACTTTC.